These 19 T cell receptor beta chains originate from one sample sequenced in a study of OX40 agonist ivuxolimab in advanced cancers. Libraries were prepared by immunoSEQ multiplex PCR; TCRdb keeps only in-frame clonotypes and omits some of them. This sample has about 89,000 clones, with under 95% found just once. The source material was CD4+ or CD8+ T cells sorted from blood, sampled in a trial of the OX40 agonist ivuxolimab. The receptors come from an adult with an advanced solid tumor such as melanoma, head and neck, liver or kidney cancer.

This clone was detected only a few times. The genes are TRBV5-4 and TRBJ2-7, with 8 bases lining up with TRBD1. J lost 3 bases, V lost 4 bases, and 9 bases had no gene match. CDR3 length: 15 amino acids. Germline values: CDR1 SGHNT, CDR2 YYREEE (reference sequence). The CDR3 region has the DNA TGTGCCAGCAGCCCCTCCGGGACAGGAGGCTACGAGCAGTACTTC. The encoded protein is CASSPSGTGGYEQYF.

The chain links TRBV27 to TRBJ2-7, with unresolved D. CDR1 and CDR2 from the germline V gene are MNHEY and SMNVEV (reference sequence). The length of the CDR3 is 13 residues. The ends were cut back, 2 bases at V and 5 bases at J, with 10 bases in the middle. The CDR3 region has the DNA TGTGCCAGCAGTTTAAGAAGGGAAGACGAGCAGTACTTC. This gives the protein CASSLRREDEQYF.

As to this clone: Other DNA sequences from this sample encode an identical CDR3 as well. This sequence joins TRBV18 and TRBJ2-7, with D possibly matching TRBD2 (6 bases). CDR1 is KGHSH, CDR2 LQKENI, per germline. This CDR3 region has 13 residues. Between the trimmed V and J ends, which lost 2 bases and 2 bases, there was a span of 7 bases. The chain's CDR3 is CASSPGGTYEQYF. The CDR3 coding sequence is TGTGCCAGCTCACCAGGAGGGACCTACGAGCAGTACTTC.

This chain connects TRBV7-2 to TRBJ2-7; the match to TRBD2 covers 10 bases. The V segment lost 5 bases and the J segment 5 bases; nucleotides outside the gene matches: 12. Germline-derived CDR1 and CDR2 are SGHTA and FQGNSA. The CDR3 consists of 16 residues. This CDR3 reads CASSPSQRGGPHEQYF. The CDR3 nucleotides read TGTGCCAGCAGCCCGTCCCAGCGGGGGGGCCCTCACGAGCAGTACTTC.

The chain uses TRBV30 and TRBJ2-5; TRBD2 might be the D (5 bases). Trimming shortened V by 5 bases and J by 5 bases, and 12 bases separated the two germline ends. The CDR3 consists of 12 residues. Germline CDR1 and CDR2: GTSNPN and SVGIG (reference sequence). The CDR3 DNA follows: TGTGCCTGGGGAGGAACGGGGGAGACCCAGTACTTC. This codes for CAWGGTGETQYF.

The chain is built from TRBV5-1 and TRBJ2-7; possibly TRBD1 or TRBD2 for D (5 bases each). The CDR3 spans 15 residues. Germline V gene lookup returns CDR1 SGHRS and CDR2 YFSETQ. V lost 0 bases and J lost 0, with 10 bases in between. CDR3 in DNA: TGCGCCAGCAGCTTGGCCGGGGCTCTCTCCTACGAGCAGTACTTC. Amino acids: CASSLAGALSYEQYF. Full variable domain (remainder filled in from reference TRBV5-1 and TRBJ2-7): KAGVTQTPRYLIKTRGQQVTLSCSPISGHRSVSWYQQTPGQGLQFLFEYFSETQRNKGNFPGRFSGRQFSNSRSEMNVSTLELGDSALYLCASSLAGALSYEQYFGPGTRLTVT.

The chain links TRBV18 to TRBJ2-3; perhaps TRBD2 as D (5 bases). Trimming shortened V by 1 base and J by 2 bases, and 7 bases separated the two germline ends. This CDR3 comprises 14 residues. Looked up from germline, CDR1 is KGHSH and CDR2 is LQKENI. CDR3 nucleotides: TGTGCCAGCTCACCACTCGACTACACAGATACGCAGTATTTT. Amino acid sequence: CASSPLDYTDTQYF.

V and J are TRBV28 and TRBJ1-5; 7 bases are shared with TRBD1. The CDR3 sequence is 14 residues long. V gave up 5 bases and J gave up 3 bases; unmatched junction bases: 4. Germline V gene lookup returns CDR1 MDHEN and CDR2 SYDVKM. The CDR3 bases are TGTGCCAGCAGTCGGGACAGCCTCAATCAGCCCCAGCATTTT. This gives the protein CASSRDSLNQPQHF.

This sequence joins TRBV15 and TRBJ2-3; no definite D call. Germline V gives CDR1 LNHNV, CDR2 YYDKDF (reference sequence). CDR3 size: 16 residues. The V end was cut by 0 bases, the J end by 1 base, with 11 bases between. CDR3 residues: CATSRDRGIGTDTQYF. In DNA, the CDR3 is TGTGCCACCAGCAGAGATCGCGGCATAGGCACAGATACGCAGTATTTT.

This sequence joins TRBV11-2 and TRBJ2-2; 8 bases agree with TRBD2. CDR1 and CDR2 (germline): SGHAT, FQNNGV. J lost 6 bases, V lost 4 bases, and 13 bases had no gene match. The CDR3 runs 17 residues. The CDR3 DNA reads TGTGCCAGCAGCTCTAGACCCCAAGCGGGAGAAGCCGGGGAGCTGTTTTTT. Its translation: CASSSRPQAGEAGELFF. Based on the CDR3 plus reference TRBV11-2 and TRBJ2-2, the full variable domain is EAGVAQSPRYKIIEKRQSVAFWCNPISGHATLYWYQQILGQGPKLLIQFQNNGVVDDSQLPKDRFSAERLKGVDSTLKIQPAKLEDSAVYLCASSSRPQAGEAGELFFGEGSRLTVL.

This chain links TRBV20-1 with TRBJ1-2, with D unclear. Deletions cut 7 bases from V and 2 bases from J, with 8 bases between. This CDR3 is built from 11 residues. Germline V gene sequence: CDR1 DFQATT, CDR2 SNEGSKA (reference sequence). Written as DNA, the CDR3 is TGCAGTGTAACGGTGAACTATGGCTACACCTTC. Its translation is CSVTVNYGYTF.

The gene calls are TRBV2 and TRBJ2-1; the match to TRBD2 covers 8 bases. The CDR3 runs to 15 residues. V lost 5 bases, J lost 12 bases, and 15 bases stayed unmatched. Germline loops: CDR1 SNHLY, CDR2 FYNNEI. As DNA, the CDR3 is TGTGCCAGCAGTTACTACGGGACTAGTTCTTTAGGGCAGTTCTTC. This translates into CASSYYGTSSLGQFF.

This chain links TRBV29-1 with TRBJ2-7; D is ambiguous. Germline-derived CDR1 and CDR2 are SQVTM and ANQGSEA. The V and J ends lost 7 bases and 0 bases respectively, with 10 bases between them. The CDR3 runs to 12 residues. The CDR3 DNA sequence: TGCAGCGCAGAATCGAACTCCTACGAGCAGTACTTC. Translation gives CSAESNSYEQYF.

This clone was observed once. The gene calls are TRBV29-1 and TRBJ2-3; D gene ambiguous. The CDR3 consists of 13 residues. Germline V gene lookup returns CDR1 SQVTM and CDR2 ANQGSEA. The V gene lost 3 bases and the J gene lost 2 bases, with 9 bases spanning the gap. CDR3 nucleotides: TGCAGCGTTGAGGGCAGGACCACAGATACGCAGTATTTT. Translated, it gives CSVEGRTTDTQYF.

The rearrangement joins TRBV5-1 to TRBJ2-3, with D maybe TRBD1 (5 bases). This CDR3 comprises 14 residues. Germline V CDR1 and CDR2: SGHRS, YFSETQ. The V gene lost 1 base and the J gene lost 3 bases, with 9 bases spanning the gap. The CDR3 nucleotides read TGCGCCAGCAGCTTGTTAGGGGAAACAGATACGCAGTATTTT. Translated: CASSLLGETDTQYF.

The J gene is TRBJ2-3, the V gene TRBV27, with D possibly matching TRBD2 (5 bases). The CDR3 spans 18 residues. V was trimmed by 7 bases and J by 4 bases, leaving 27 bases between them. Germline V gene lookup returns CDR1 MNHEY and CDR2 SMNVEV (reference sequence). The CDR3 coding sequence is TGTGCCAGCACCGTTAATGGCCGAAGGACTGTCCCGGCAGATACGCAGTATTTT. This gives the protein CASTVNGRRTVPADTQYF.

This CDR3 is CASSVDRGNEQYF. In DNA, the CDR3 is TGTGCCAGCAGTGTTGACAGGGGGAACGAGCAGTACTTC. This rearrangement joins TRBV2 to TRBJ2-7, with 9 bases lining up with TRBD1. The junction had 3 bases not matched to a gene; V was cut back by 4 bases and J by 5 bases. This CDR3 region has 13 residues. Germline V gene data show CDR1 as SNHLY and CDR2 as FYNNEI.

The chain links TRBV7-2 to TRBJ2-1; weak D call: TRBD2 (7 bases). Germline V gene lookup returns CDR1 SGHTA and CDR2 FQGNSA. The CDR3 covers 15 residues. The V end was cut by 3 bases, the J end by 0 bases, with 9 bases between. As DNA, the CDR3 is TGTGCCAGCAGCTTCGGGGGGCGCTCCTACAATGAGCAGTTCTTC. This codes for CASSFGGRSYNEQFF.

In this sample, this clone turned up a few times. The CDR3 DNA sequence: TGTGCCTGGAGGGTCAATTCACCCCTCCACTTT. It translates to CAWRVNSPLHF. The chain links TRBV30 to TRBJ1-6; D uncertain. V was pared by 3 bases and J by 7 bases, with 4 bases between. Germline V gene lookup returns CDR1 GTSNPN and CDR2 SVGIG (reference sequence). This CDR3 spans 11 amino acids.